Listed here are 8 T cell receptor beta chains from one sample, sequenced in a study of cytomegalovirus exposure and HLA in healthy donors. Data came from immunoSEQ multiplex PCR; TCRdb stores just in-frame clones and leaves some out. The sample contains hundreds of thousands of clones, roughly 90% of which appear only once. Sequenced material: PBMCs. These receptors were obtained from a woman between 18 and 30 years old in good health and CMV-seronegative.

V and J are TRBV6-1 and TRBJ1-5; 8 bases line up with TRBD1. The CDR3 has 15 amino acids. V was pared by 6 bases and J by 7 bases, with 11 bases of the junction left unmatched. The V gene's germline CDR1 is MNHNS and CDR2 SASEGT. The DNA of the CDR3 is TGTGCCAGCAGAGGGGGTCAGGGGGCAAGGCAGCCCCAGCATTTT. The encoded protein is CASRGGQGARQPQHF.

This chain uses TRBV11-1 with TRBJ2-7, with D perhaps matching TRBD1 (6 bases). CDR1 SGHAT and CDR2 FQDESV come from the germline V gene (reference sequence). V gave up 2 bases and J gave up 3 bases, with 8 bases separating them. The CDR3 is made up of 13 amino acids. The DNA for the CDR3 is TGTGCCAGCAGCTTAAGGGACAACTACGAGCAGTACTTC. Its protein is CASSLRDNYEQYF.

The rearrangement uses TRBV5-1 and TRBJ1-1; D uncertain. Germline CDR1 is SGHRS and CDR2 is YFSETQ. V gave up 5 bases and J gave up 1 base, with 6 bases separating them. CDR3 length equals 12 residues. The CDR3 DNA sequence: TGCGCCAGCAGAGGGAGGAACACTGAAGCTTTCTTT. Translating gives CASRGRNTEAFF.

This chain uses TRBV28 with TRBJ2-3, with 7 bases identical to TRBD2. Germline trimming cut 6 bases from V and 2 bases from J; bases unmatched to any gene: 5. Germline V gene data show CDR1 as MDHEN and CDR2 as SYDVKM. The CDR3 has 14 residues. The CDR3 region is CASSSSGYTDTQYF. The CDR3 coding sequence is TGTGCCAGCAGCTCTAGCGGTTACACAGATACGCAGTATTTT.

The chain carries TRBV25-1 and TRBJ1-1; D not certain. This CDR3 is built from 13 residues. From germline, CDR1 is MGHDK and CDR2 SYGVNS. V shed 2 bases and J shed 0 bases, with 4 bases lying between them. CDR3 amino acids: CASSEPLNTEAFF. The CDR3 nucleotides read TGTGCCAGCAGTGAACCATTGAACACTGAAGCTTTCTTT.

The rearrangement uses TRBV2 and TRBJ2-7; 8 bases map to TRBD1. This CDR3 has 16 residues. J gave up 4 bases and V 2 bases, and 10 bases lay outside the gene matches. From germline, CDR1 is SNHLY and CDR2 FYNNEI. The CDR3 protein is CASSELRRQGWYEQYF. In nucleotides, the CDR3 is TGTGCCAGCAGTGAACTACGGAGACAGGGGTGGTACGAGCAGTACTTC.

The V and J genes are TRBV28 and TRBJ1-6, with a possible D match to TRBD1 (5 bases). Germline V gene sequence: CDR1 MDHEN, CDR2 SYDVKM. The V gene lost 6 bases and the J gene lost 9 bases, with 15 bases spanning the gap. The CDR3 has 14 amino acids. The CDR3 DNA follows: TGTGCCAGCAGGTACCGGGACTGGGGTTCACCCCTCCACTTT. Translated, it gives CASRYRDWGSPLHF.

The chain employs TRBV27 and TRBJ2-7; 16 nucleotides align to TRBD2. J was trimmed by 4 bases and V by 1 base; bases with no gene match: 7. Germline assignment: CDR1 MNHEY and CDR2 SMNVEV (reference sequence). The CDR3 has 18 amino acids. In nucleotides, the CDR3 is TGTGCCAGCAGTTTATATGGGACTAGCGGGAGGGCCCGGTACGAGCAGTACTTC. This sequence encodes CASSLYGTSGRARYEQYF.